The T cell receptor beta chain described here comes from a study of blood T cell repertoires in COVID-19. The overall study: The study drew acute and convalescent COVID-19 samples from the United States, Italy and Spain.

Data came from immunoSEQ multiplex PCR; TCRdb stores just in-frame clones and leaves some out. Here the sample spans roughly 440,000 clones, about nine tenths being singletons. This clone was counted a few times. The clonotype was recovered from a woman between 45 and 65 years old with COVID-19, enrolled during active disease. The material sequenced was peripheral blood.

DNA for the CDR3: TGCGCCAGCAGCTTGGTAGGCGGCTCATTCTATGGCTACACCTTC. It specifies CASSLVGGSFYGYTF. J is TRBJ1-2 and V is TRBV5-1; D is unclear. Per germline, CDR1 SGHRS and CDR2 YFSETQ. CDR3 length: 15 amino acids. V was clipped by 0 bases and J by 4 bases, with 13 bases between them.